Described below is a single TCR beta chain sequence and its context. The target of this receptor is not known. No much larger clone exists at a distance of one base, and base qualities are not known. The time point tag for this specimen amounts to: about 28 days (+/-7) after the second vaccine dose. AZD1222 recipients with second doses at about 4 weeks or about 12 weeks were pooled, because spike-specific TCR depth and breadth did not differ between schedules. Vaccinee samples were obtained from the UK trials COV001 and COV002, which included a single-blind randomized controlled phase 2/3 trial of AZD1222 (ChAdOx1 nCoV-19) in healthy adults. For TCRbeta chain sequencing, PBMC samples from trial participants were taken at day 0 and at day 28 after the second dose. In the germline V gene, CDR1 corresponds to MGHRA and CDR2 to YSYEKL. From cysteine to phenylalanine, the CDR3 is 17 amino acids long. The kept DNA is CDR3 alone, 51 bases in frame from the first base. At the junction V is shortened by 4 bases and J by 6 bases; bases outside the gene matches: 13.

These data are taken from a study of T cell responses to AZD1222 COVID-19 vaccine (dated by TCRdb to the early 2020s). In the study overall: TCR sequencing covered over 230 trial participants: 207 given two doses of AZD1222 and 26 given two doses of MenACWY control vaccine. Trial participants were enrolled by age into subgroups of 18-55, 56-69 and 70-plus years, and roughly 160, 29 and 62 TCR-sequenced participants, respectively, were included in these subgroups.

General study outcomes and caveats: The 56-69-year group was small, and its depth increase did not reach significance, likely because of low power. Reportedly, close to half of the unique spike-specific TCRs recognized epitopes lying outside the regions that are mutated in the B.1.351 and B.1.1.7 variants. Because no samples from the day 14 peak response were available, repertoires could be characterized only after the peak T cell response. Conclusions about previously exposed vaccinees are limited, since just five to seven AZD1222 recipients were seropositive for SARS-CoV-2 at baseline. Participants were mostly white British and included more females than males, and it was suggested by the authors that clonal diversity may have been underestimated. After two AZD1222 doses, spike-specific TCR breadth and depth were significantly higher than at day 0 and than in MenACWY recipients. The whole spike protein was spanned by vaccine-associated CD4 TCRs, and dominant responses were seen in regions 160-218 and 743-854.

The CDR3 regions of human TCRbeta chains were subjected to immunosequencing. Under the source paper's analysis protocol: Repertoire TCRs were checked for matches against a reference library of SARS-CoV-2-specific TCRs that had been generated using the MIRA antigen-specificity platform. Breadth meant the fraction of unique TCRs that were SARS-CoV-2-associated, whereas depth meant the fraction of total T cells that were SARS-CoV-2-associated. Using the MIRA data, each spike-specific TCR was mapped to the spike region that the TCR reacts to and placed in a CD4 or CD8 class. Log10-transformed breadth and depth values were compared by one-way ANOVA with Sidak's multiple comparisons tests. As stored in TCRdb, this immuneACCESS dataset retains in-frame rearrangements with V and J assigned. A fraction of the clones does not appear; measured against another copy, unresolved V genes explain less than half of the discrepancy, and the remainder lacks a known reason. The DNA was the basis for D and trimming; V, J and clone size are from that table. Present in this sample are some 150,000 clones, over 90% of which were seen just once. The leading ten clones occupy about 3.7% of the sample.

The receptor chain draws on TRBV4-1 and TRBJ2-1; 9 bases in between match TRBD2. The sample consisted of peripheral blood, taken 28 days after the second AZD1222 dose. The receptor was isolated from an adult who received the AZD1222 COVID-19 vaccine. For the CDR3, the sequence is CASSPSVAGGPLNEQFF. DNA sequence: TGCGCCAGCAGCCCCTCGGTGGCGGGAGGGCCACTCAATGAGCAGTTCTTC.